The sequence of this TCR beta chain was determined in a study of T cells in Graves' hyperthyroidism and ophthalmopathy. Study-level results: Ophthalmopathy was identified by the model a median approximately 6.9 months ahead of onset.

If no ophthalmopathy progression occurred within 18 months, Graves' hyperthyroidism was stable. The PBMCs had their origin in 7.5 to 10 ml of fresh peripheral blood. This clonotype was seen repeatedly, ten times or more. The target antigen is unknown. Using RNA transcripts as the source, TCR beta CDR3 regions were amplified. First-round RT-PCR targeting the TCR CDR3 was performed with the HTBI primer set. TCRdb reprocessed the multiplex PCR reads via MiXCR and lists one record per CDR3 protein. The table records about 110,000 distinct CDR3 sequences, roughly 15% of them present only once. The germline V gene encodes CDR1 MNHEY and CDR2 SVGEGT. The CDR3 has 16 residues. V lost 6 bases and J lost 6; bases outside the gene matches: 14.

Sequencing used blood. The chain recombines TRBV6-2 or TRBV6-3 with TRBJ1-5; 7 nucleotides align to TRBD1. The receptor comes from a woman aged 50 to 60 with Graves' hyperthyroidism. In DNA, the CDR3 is TGTGCCAGCAGAGCCAACAGGGACAGAAGGGTTCAGCCCCAGCATTTT. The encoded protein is CASRANRDRRVQPQHF.